The 17 T cell receptor beta chains below were found in one sample sequenced in a study of shared clonotypes between healthy human individuals. Naive CD8 populations comprised CD45RO-negative cells positively selected for CCR7, excluding terminally differentiated effector memory CD45RA+ cells. Assay: immunoSEQ multiplex PCR; the TCRdb copy retains only in-frame clones and omits some. The repertoire has about 2 million clones, about 95% of them found once; the top ten carry more than 0.9%. Material: naive CD8+ T cells sorted from blood. These receptor sequences come from a man between 18 and 35 years old in good health.

The V gene is TRBV5-6, the J gene TRBJ2-2; D not resolved. CDR3 length: 15 amino acids. V was trimmed by 2 bases and J by 3 bases, leaving 11 bases between them. The germline gives CDR1 SGHDT, CDR2 YYEEEE. The DNA of the CDR3 is TGTGCCAGCAGCTTTAGGTTCCGGGACACCGGGGAGCTGTTTTTT. Residues: CASSFRFRDTGELFF.

V and J are TRBV4-1 and TRBJ2-1; 11 bases line up with TRBD2. The CDR3 covers 15 residues. Per the germline V gene, CDR1 is MGHRA and CDR2 is YSYEKL. After removal of 5 bases from V and 3 bases from J, the junction contained 3 bases not matched to a gene. CDR3 sequence reads: CASSSGTSGYNEQFF. CDR3 DNA: TGCGCCAGCAGCTCCGGGACTAGCGGCTACAATGAGCAGTTCTTC.

V usage is TRBV6-4 and J usage is TRBJ2-7; unclear D gene. This CDR3 contains 13 residues. V gave up 0 bases and J gave up 6 bases, with 9 bases separating them. Per germline, CDR1 MRHNA and CDR2 SNTAGT. CDR3 amino acids: CASSDSVVSEQYF. The CDR3, as DNA: TGTGCCAGCAGTGACTCGGTTGTGAGCGAGCAGTACTTC.

The gene calls are TRBV30 and TRBJ1-2; TRBD1 matches 7 bases. The CDR3 runs 13 residues. Germline V gene lookup returns CDR1 GTSNPN and CDR2 SVGIG (reference sequence). Germline trimming cut 4 bases from V and 5 bases from J; bases unmatched to any gene: 7. The CDR3 is CAWTYDRDYGYTF. CDR3 in DNA: TGTGCCTGGACCTATGACAGGGATTATGGCTACACCTTC.

The V and J genes are TRBV10-2 and TRBJ2-7; no definite D call. The germline V gene has CDR1 WSHSY and CDR2 SAAADI. V was clipped by 0 bases and J by 3 bases, with 6 bases between them. There are 13 residues in the CDR3. The CDR3 DNA is TGCGCCAGCAGTGAGTCGGCGGACTACGAGCAGTACTTC. This translates into CASSESADYEQYF.

The chain recombines TRBV18 with TRBJ2-7, with unresolved D. The CDR3 is 14 residues long. The germline V gene encodes CDR1 KGHSH and CDR2 LQKENI. V gave up 3 bases and J gave up 2 bases, with 11 bases separating them. CDR3 sequence (DNA): TGTGCCAGCTCACCCGGCAGACTCACCTACGAGCAGTACTTC. It codes for CASSPGRLTYEQYF. Variable domain in full (rest from reference TRBV18 and TRBJ2-7): NAGVMQNPRHLVRRRGQEARLRCSPMKGHSHVYWYRQLPEEGLKFMVYLQKENIIDESGMPKERFSAEFPKEGPSILRIQQVVRGDSAAYFCASSPGRLTYEQYFGPGTRLTVT.

This sequence joins TRBV7-6 and TRBJ2-7; D uncertain. Trimming left V 0 bases short and J 4 bases short, with 10 bases between. The CDR3 length is 14 residues. The germline gives CDR1 SGHVS, CDR2 FNYEAQ. The DNA of the CDR3 is TGTGCCAGCAGCTTAGCGGGTCCCTTGTACGAGCAGTACTTC. This codes for CASSLAGPLYEQYF.

The V call is TRBV29-1, the J call TRBJ2-3, with 11 bases lining up with TRBD2. V lost 6 bases, J lost 1 base, and 6 bases stayed unmatched. The germline V gene encodes CDR1 SQVTM and CDR2 ANQGSEA. The CDR3 has 15 amino acids. CDR3 sequence reads: CSVLLAGGGTDTQYF. The CDR3 DNA is TGCAGCGTGCTCCTAGCGGGAGGAGGCACAGATACGCAGTATTTT.

The chain employs TRBV30 and TRBJ2-6; no firm D call. V was pared by 1 base and J by 2 bases, with 21 bases between. In germline, CDR1 is GTSNPN, CDR2 SVGIG (reference sequence). This CDR3 has 19 residues. DNA of the CDR3: TGTGCCTGGAGTGCCCAAACCTATGCGTGGGGTCCTGGGGCCAACGTCCTGACTTTC. It is translated as CAWSAQTYAWGPGANVLTF.

This clone appeared once. The CDR3 reads CASSPRLWTEGAVEAFF. The DNA of the CDR3 is TGTGCCAGCAGTCCTAGACTATGGACCGAGGGGGCGGTTGAAGCTTTCTTT. The chain employs TRBV28 and TRBJ1-1; 7 nucleotides agree with TRBD1. V lost 5 bases, J lost 7 bases, and 19 bases stayed unmatched. Germline V gene data show CDR1 as MDHEN and CDR2 as SYDVKM. CDR3 size: 17 residues.

This clone was found a few times. The V gene is TRBV4-2, the J gene TRBJ1-1; D is unclear. The CDR3 is made up of 15 amino acids. Germline V gives CDR1 LGHNA, CDR2 YNFKEQ. V was shortened by 4 bases and J by 1 base, with 13 bases between the two germline ends. In DNA, the CDR3 is TGTGCCAGCAGCCCATCCCGGCTGGAGAACACTGAAGCTTTCTTT. This sequence encodes CASSPSRLENTEAFF.

The rearrangement links TRBV5-1 to TRBJ2-1; 9 bases match TRBD1. The CDR3 has 17 residues. V was pared by 4 bases and J by 1 base, with 9 bases of the junction left unmatched. From germline, CDR1 is SGHRS and CDR2 YFSETQ. CDR3 DNA sequence: TGCGCCAGCAGCCCTAACCGGACAGGGGCTTCCTACAATGAGCAGTTCTTC. Translated, it gives CASSPNRTGASYNEQFF. The complete variable domain, with remaining parts taken from reference TRBV5-1 and TRBJ2-1, reads KAGVTQTPRYLIKTRGQQVTLSCSPISGHRSVSWYQQTPGQGLQFLFEYFSETQRNKGNFPGRFSGRQFSNSRSEMNVSTLELGDSALYLCASSPNRTGASYNEQFFGPGTRLTVL.

The chain's CDR3 is CASSEVTGWGGNQPQHF. DNA of the CDR3: TGTGCCAGCAGTGAAGTCACAGGGTGGGGGGGCAATCAGCCCCAGCATTTT. The chain recombines TRBV6-1 with TRBJ1-5, with a weak D call TRBD1 (6 bases). V was shortened by 1 base and J by 2 bases, with 15 bases between the two germline ends. Germline loops: CDR1 MNHNS, CDR2 SASEGT. There are 17 residues in the CDR3.

This rearrangement joins TRBV11-1 to TRBJ1-2; 8 nucleotides match TRBD1. The ends lost 5 bases at V and 6 bases at J; junction bases unmatched: 8. Germline V CDR1 and CDR2: SGHAT, FQDESV (reference sequence). CDR3 size: 14 residues. The CDR3 sequence: CASSRTGTLDGYTF. For the CDR3, the DNA is TGTGCCAGCAGCCGGACAGGGACCCTGGATGGCTACACCTTC.

V usage is TRBV7-9 and J usage is TRBJ1-5; the D is unclear. Between the trimmed V and J ends, which lost 8 bases and 0 bases, there was a span of 8 bases. Germline V lookup: CDR1 SEHNR, CDR2 FQNEAQ (reference sequence). The CDR3 sequence is 13 residues long. CDR3 sequence: CASAGYSNQPQHF. The CDR3 nucleotides are TGTGCCAGCGCGGGATATAGCAATCAGCCCCAGCATTTT.

V gene TRBV10-1 combines with J gene TRBJ2-1, with 12 bases that match TRBD1. Germline V gene data show CDR1 as WNHNN and CDR2 as SYGVQD (reference sequence). The CDR3 extends over 20 amino acids. V gave up 6 bases and J gave up 0 bases; unmatched junction bases: 15. The CDR3 DNA reads TGCGCCAGCAGCGGTGCCTTAAATCCGGGACAGGGGGCCTCCTACAATGAGCAGTTCTTC. This translates into CASSGALNPGQGASYNEQFF.

Regarding this clone: The sample carries other DNA sequences with the same CDR3. J is TRBJ2-3 and V is TRBV9, with TRBD1 identical over 12 bases. This CDR3 contains 15 residues. Germline V gene data show CDR1 as SGDLS and CDR2 as YYNGEE. After removal of 0 bases from V and 6 bases from J, the junction contained 2 bases not matched to a gene. CDR3 sequence reads: CASSVGGTGGDTQYF. CDR3 in DNA: TGTGCCAGCAGCGTAGGCGGGACAGGGGGCGATACGCAGTATTTT.